A single sample is the source of the 2 T cell receptor beta chains below, sequenced in a study of blood T cell repertoires in COVID-19. Clones were read by immunoSEQ multiplex PCR, and TCRdb kept only the in-frame ones, dropping some. The data contain about 280,000 clones, 85% of them seen just once; the ten biggest clones take up 13%. Sequencing was performed on peripheral blood. The receptors stem from a human donor in a cohort sampled during active COVID-19.

V usage is TRBV19 and J usage is TRBJ1-1, with a possible D match to TRBD1 (5 bases). The V gene lost 3 bases and the J gene lost 5 bases, with 13 bases spanning the gap. The CDR3 is 14 amino acids. CDR1 and CDR2 (germline): LNHDA, SQIVND (reference sequence). In DNA form, the CDR3 reads TGTGCCAGTAGTATCGACGGGGGTAGGACTGAAGCTTTCTTT. Translated, it gives CASSIDGGRTEAFF.

This chain connects TRBV3-1 (or the pseudogene TRBV3-2) to TRBJ1-4; unclear D gene. This CDR3 is built from 12 residues. V was pared by 5 bases and J by 8 bases, with 9 bases between. Germline CDR1 LGHDT, CDR2 YNNKEL (reference sequence). The CDR3 sequence is CASSAPGEKLFF. The CDR3 DNA is TGTGCCAGCAGCGCCCCCGGGGAAAAACTGTTTTTT.